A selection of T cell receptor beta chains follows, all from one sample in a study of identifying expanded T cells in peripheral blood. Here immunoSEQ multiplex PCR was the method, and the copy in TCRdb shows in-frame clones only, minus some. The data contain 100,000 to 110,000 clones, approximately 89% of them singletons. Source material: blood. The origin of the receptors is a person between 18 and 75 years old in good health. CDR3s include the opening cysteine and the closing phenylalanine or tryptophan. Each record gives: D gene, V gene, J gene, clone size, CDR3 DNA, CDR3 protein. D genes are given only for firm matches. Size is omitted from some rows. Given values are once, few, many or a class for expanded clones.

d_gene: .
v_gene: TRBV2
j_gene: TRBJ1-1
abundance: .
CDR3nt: TGTGCCAGCAGACTCCAACTCTCTGAAGCTTTCTTT
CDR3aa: CASRLQLSEAFF

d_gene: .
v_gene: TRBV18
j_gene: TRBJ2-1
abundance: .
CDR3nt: TGTGCCAGCTCGCCCACCCTTTTTTTCGGGGGCCCCTACAATGAGCAGTTCTTC
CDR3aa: CASSPTLFFGGPYNEQFF

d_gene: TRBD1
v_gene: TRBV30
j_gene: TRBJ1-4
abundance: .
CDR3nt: TGTGCCTGGTGGGCAGGGGGGGCTAATGAAAAACTGTTTTTT
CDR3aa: CAWWAGGANEKLFF

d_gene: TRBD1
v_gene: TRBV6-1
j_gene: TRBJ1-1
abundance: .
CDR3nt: TGTGCCAGCAGTACCCCCGGGACAGGCCCTGAAGCTTTCTTT
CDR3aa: CASSTPGTGPEAFF

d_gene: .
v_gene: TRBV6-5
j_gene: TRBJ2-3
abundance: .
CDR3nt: TGTGCCAGCAGTCCACGAGGAGTCCCAGATACGCAGTATTTT
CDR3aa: CASSPRGVPDTQYF

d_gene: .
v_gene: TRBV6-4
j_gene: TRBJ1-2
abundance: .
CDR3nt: TGTGCCAGCAGTGACTCTGGCGGACCGGGAGGCTACACCTTC
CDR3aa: CASSDSGGPGGYTF

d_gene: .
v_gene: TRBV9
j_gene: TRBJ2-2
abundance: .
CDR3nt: TGTGCCAGCAGCGTAGTGGGGGATATGGGGGAGCTGTTTTTT
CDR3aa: CASSVVGDMGELFF

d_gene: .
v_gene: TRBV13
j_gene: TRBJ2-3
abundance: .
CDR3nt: TGTGCCAGCAGCTTTGGCGCAGATACGCAGTATTTT
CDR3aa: CASSFGADTQYF

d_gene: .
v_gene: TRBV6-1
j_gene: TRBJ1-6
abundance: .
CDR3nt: TGTGCCAGCAGTGAACGGAGCTCCTATAATTCACCCCTCCACTTT
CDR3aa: CASSERSSYNSPLHF

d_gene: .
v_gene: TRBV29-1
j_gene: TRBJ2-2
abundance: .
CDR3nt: TGCAGCGTTGATAGGGGCGCCACCGGGGAGCTGTTTTTT
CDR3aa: CSVDRGATGELFF

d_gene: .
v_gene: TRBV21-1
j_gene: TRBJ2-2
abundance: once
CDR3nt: TGTGCCAGCAGCGGGGGTACGCACACCGGGGAGCTGTTTTTT
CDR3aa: CASSGGTHTGELFF

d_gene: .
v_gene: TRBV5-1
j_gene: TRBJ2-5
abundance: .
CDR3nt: TGCGCCAGCAGCTTGGGTTCGGGTGAAGAGACCCAGTACTTC
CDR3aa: CASSLGSGEETQYF

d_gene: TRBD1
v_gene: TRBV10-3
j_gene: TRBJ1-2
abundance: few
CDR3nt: TGTGCCATCAGCCAGGACAGGGACGGGGTTGGCTACACCTTC
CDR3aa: CAISQDRDGVGYTF

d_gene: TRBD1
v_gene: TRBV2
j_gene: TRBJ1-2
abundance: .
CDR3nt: TGTGCCAGCATTACGGGACAGAACTATGGCTACACCTTC
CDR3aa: CASITGQNYGYTF

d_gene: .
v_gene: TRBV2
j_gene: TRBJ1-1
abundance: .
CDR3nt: TGTGCCAGCCAATTCGCAGGGGTGGGTACTGAAGCTTTCTTT
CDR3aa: CASQFAGVGTEAFF

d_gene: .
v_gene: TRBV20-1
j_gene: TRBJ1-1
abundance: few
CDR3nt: TGCAGTGCTGGGCTGAACACTGAAGCTTTCTTT
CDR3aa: CSAGLNTEAFF

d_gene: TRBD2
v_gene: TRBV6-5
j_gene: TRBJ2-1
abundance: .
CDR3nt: TGTGCCAGCAGTTACCGGGGGGGCTACAATGAGCAGTTCTTC
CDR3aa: CASSYRGGYNEQFF

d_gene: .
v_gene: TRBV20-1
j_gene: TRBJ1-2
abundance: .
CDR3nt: TGCAGTGCTTCAAGACAGGATGGCTACACCTTC
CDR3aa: CSASRQDGYTF

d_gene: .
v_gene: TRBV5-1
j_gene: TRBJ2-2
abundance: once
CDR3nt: TGCGCCAGCAGCGGGACGACGAACACCGGGGAGCTGTTTTTT
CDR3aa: CASSGTTNTGELFF

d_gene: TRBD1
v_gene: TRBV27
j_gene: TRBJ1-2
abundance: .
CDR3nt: TGTGCCAGCAGTTTAGTGGGACAGGGGGCTTATGGCTACACCTTC
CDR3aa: CASSLVGQGAYGYTF

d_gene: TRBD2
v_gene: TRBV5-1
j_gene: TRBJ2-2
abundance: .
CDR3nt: TGCGCCAGCAGCTTGGCTCTAGCGGGGGGGCCTTCAGGGGAGCTGTTTTTT
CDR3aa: CASSLALAGGPSGELFF

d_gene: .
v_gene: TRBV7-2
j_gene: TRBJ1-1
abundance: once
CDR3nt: TGTGCCAGCAGCCCCTGGATGCTTAACACTGAAGCTTTCTTT
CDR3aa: CASSPWMLNTEAFF

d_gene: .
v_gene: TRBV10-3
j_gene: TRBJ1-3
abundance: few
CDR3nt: TGTGCCATCAGTGAGGCCCCGAACACCATATATTTT
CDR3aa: CAISEAPNTIYF

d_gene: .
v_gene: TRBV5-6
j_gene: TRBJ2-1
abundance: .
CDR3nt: TGTGCCAGCAGCTTGGTCGTTGTCCCAGGGAGGTCGGGCAATGAGCAGTTCTTC
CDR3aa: CASSLVVVPGRSGNEQFF

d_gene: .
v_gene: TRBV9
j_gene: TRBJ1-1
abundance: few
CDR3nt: TGTGCCAGCAGCGCAGGGATTATGAACACTGAAGCTTTCTTT
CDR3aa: CASSAGIMNTEAFF

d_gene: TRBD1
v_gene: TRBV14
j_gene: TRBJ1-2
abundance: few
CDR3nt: TGTGCCAGCAGCCACTCCCCCCGACAGGGGAGGGATGGCTACACCTTC
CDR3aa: CASSHSPRQGRDGYTF

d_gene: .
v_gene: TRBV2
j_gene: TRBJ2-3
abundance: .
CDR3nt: TGTGCCAGCAGCTTAGCCAGGGTCACAGATACGCAGTATTTT
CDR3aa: CASSLARVTDTQYF

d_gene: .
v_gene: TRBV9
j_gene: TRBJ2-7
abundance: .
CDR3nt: TGTGCCAGCAGCGTAGAGGGCTACGAGCAGTACTTC
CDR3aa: CASSVEGYEQYF

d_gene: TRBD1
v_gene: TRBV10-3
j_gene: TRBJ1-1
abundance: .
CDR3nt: TGTGCCATATCCCAGACAGCACAGGGGGCCACTGAAGCTTTCTTT
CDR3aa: CAISQTAQGATEAFF

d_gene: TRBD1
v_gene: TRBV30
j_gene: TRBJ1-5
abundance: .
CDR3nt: TGTGCCTGGAGAGCAGGGGGCGATCAGCCCCAGCATTTT
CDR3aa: CAWRAGGDQPQHF

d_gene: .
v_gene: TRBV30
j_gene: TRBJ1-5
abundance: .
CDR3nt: TGTGCCTGGAGTGTAGCGGGGATTCAGCCCCAGCATTTT
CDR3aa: CAWSVAGIQPQHF

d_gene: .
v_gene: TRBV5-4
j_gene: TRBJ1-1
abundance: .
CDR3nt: TGTGCCAGCAGCGAGGGGGGGAAGGTAGCTTTCTTT
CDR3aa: CASSEGGKVAFF

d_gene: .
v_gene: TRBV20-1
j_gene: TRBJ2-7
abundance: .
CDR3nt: TGCAGTGCTAGCGGGGGCTACGAGCAGTACTTC
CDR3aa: CSASGGYEQYF

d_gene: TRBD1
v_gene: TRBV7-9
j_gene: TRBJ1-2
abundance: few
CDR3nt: TGTGCCAGCAGCGCCGCCGGGACAGGGAAAGGCTACACCTTC
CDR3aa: CASSAAGTGKGYTF

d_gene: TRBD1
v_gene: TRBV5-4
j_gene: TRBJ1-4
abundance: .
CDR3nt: TGTGCCAGCAGCGCCCGACAGGGAATAGGAAAACTGTTTTTT
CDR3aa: CASSARQGIGKLFF

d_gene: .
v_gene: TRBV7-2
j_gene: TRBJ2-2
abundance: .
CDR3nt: TGTGCCAGCAGCATGCAGGGGTACACCGGGGAGCTGTTTTTT
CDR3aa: CASSMQGYTGELFF

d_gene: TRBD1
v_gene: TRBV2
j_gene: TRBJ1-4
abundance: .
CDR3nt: TGTGCCAGCAAGACAGGGGCAACTAATGAAAAACTGTTTTTT
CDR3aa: CASKTGATNEKLFF

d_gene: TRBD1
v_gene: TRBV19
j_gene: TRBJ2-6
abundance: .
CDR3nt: TGTGCCAGTTCTCCGGGACAGGGGGCGTCGGGGGCCAACGTCCTGACTTTC
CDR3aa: CASSPGQGASGANVLTF

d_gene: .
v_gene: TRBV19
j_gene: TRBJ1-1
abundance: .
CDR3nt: TGTGCCAGTAGTCCAACAGAGAACACTGAAGCTTTCTTT
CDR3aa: CASSPTENTEAFF

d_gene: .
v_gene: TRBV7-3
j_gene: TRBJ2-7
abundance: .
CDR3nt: TGTGCCAGCAGCCCGGACGGGGGTGGAAATCCCTACGAGCAGTACTTC
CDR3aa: CASSPDGGGNPYEQYF

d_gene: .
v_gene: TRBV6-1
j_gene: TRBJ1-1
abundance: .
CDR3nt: TGTGCCAGCAGGCAGGGGAGAAAGAACACTGAAGCTTTCTTT
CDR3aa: CASRQGRKNTEAFF

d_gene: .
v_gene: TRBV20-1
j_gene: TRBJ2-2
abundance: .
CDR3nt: TGCAGTGCTTACAGGGCCGGGGAGCTGTTTTTT
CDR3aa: CSAYRAGELFF

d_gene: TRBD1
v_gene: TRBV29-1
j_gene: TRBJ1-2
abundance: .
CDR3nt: TGCAGCGTTGAAGACGCCTTGACAGGGATCAGCGGCTACACCTTC
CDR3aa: CSVEDALTGISGYTF

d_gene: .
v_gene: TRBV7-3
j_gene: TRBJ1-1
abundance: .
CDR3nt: TGTGCCAGCAGCTTTTCCGCAATGAACACTGAAGCTTTCTTT
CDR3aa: CASSFSAMNTEAFF

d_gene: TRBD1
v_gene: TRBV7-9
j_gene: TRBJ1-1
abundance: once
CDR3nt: TGTGCCAGCAGCACAAAGAGGACAGGGGGTGCTGAAGCTTTCTTT
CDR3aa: CASSTKRTGGAEAFF

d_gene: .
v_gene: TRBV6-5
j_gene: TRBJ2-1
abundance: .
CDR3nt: TGTGCCAGCAGCCCGAAACAGATGAGGTACAATGAGCAGTTCTTC
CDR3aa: CASSPKQMRYNEQFF

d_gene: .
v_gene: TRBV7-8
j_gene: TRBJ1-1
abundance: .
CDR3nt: TGTGCCAGCAGCTTAACACGAACGACCCGGACAGCTATGAACACTGAAGCTTTCTTT
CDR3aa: CASSLTRTTRTAMNTEAFF

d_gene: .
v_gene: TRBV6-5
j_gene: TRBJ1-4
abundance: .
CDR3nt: TGTGCCAGCAGCGTCAGGAGAAATGAAAAACTGTTTTTT
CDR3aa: CASSVRRNEKLFF

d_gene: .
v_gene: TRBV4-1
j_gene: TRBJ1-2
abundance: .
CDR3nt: TGCGCCAGCAGCCCCCGCCGTAGGAGTATGGGATATGGCTACACCTTC
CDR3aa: CASSPRRRSMGYGYTF

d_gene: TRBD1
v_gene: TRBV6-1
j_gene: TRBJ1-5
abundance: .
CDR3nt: TGTGCCAGCAGTGAAATAAACAGGGGGTTCAATCAGCCCCAGCATTTT
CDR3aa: CASSEINRGFNQPQHF

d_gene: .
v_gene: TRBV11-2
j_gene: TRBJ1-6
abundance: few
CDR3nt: TGTGCCAGCAGCCGACAGGAAAATTCACCCCTCCACTTT
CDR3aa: CASSRQENSPLHF

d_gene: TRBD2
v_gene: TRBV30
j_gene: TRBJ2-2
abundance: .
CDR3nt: TGTGCCTGGATGCAGTTTGGGGGGGCGAACACCGGGGAGCTGTTTTTT
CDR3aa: CAWMQFGGANTGELFF

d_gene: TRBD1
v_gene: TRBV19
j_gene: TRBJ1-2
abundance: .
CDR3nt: TGTGCCAGTACCAAACAGGGGCATGGCTACACCTTC
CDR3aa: CASTKQGHGYTF

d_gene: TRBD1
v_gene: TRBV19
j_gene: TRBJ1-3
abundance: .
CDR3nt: TGTGCCAGTAGGGGACAGAACTCTGGAAACACCATATATTTT
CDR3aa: CASRGQNSGNTIYF

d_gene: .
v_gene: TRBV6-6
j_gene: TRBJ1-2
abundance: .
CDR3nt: TGTGCCAGTTCCGGGAAGGGGGGTGGCTACACCTTC
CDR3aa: CASSGKGGGYTF